This TCR beta chain is drawn from a study of T cells in Graves' hyperthyroidism and ophthalmopathy. Study-level findings and limits: Blood shared most expanded thyroid clonotypes above 0.001.

CDR1 and CDR2 from the germline V gene are MNHNS and SASEGT. The V end was cut by 3 bases, the J end by 0 bases, with 8 bases between. CDR3 size: 14 residues. Patients affected by ophthalmopathy presented a Clinical Activity Score of at least 3, a NOSPECS grade of at least 4, and disease duration below 3 months. Thyroid ultrasound and orbital computed tomography, with clinical symptoms and serum thyroxine and TRAb, informed diagnoses. PBMCs stemmed from 8.5 to 10 ml fresh peripheral blood. Amplification of TCR beta CDR3 regions used RNA as the template. An initial round of RT-PCR targeting the TCR CDR3 relied on the HTBI primer set. TCRdb redid the calling of the multiplex PCR reads with MiXCR, one entry per CDR3 protein. Of some 570,000 distinct CDR3 sequences in the sample, 17% were seen once. This clonotype has at least ten counts. Antigen: not known.

The V call is TRBV6-1, the J call TRBJ1-1; D gene uncertain. Material: blood. The receptor comes from a woman aged 18-29 years with Graves' ophthalmopathy. As DNA, the CDR3 is TGTGCCAGCAGTGACCGATCCCTGAACACTGAAGCTTTCTTT. As protein: CASSDRSLNTEAFF.